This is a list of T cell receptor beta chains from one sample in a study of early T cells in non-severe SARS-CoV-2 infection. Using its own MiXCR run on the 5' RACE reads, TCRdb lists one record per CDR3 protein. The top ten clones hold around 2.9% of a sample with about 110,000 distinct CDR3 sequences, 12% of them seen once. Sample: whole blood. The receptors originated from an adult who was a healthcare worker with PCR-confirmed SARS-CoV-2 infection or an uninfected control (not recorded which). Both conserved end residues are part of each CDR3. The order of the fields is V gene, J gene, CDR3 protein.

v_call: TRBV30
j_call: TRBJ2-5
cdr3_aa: CAWSPQGPETQYF

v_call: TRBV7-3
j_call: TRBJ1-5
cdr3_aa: CASSEYSNQPQHF

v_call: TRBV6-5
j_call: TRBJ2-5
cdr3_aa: CASSYRGASGQETQYF

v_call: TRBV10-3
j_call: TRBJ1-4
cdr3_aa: CAISEPGHSEKLFF

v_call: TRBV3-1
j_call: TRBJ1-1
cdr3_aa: CASSPVGNLMNTEAFF

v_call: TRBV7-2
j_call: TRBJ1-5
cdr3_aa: CASSFQTGLNQPQHF

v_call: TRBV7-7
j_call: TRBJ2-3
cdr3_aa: CASSLADGSTDTQYF

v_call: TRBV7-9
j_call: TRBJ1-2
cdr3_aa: CASSLAGTAGYGYTF

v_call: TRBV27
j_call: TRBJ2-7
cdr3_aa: CASSLGAGPGPYEQYF

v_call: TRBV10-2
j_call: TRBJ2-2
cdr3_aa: CAGGLAGDHTGELFF

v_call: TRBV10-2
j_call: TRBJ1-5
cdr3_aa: CASHKGQDNQPQHF

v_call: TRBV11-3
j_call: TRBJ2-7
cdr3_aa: CASSPDRSYEQYF

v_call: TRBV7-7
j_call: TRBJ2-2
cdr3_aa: CASSLDPTTNTGELFF

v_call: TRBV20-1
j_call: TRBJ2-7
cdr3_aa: CSARDLGPHEQYF

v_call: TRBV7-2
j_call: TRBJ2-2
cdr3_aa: CASSPAAGGGRKTGELFF

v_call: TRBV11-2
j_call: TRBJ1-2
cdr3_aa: CASSPSTAGVYGYTF

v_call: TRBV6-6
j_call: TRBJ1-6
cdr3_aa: CASSYTRSSYNSPLHF

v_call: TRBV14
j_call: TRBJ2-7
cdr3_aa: CASSQDAWSGRLEQYF

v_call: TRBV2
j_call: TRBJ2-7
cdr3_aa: CASTYGGGEQYF

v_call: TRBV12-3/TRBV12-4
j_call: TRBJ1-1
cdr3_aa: CASSSDYTEVFF

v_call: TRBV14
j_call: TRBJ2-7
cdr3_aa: CASSQWLDGVSEQYF

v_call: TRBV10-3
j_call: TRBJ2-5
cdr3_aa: CAISEGDRKETQYF

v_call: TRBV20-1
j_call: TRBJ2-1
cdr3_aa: CSARETSGSYNEQFF

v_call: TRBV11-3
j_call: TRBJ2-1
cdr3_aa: CASSLVQGGSEQLF

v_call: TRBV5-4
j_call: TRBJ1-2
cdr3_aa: CASSSGPTTYGYTF

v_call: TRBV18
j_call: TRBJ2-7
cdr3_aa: CASSGLAGGLGYEQYF